The subject of this entry is one T cell receptor (beta chain). Two negative PCRs, clearance, or symptom resolution were required of recovered Cohort 3 donors. In the original processing: Nucleated cell number was recorded as an estimate derived from reference gene primer amplification. Clones were read by immunoSEQ multiplex PCR, and TCRdb kept only the in-frame ones, dropping some. The V and J calls and clone size are taken from that table; D and trimming were inferred from the DNA. The sample yields roughly 200,000 clones, 85% to 90% seen once. The sample comes from a study of blood T cell repertoires in COVID-19. Study-wide background: Acute-phase and convalescent COVID-19 samples originated in the United States, Italy and Spain. The cDNA or gDNA used as material had been derived from T cells, B-cell-depleted T cells, or PBMCs.

J gave up 2 bases and V 5 bases, and 5 bases lay outside the gene matches. This CDR3 contains 13 residues. Per germline, CDR1 GTSNPN and CDR2 SVGIG (reference sequence). This receptor was obtained from a man younger than 45 who had recovered from COVID-19. The specimen sequenced was PBMCs or T cells enriched from blood (not recorded which). V and J are TRBV30 and TRBJ2-7; 8 nucleotides line up with TRBD1. The CDR3 region is CAWLGQGTYEQYF. The CDR3 region has the DNA TGTGCCTGGCTTGGACAGGGTACCTACGAGCAGTACTTC.